The sample holds a few counts of the clone carrying this T cell receptor beta chain. Antigen: not known. Germline-derived CDR1 and CDR2 are SGHVS and FQNEAQ. V was clipped by 5 bases and J by 0 bases, with 2 bases between them. CDR3 size: 13 residues. Expressed TCRB transcripts were sequenced because the entire RNA isolate underwent reverse transcription. The table came from immunoSEQ multiplex PCR; TCRdb's copy has only in-frame clones and leaves some out. This sample yields roughly 730,000 clones, of which 13% are seen a single time; roughly 0.022% belongs to the top ten. This record comes from a study of beta chain features in type 1 diabetes. Study-level points and caveats: When Type 1 diabetes patients were examined, their TCRB CDR3s proved moderately but significantly shorter in all four CD4+ subsets.

Sequences were obtained from naive CD4+ T cells from blood. This sequence was found in a young man with type 1 diabetes. The gene calls are TRBV7-8 and TRBJ2-6; D unresolved. The CDR3 coding sequence is TGTGCCAGCAGCGACTCTGGGGCCAACGTCCTGACTTTC. Amino acids: CASSDSGANVLTF.